The text below deals with one TCR beta chain. This entry comes from a study of long-term antiretroviral therapy in people with HIV. Germline V lookup: CDR1 SGHNT, CDR2 YYREEE (reference sequence). J gave up 5 bases and V 2 bases, and 9 bases lay outside the gene matches. This CDR3 spans 15 amino acids. Sequencing used immunoSEQ v3.0 at survey level. Produced via immunoSEQ multiplex PCR; TCRdb's table is partial and in-frame only. Of some 19,000 clones listed, around 86% are singletons. The clonotype comes from a man in his forties with HIV. The V call is TRBV5-4, the J call TRBJ1-2; 7 bases align to TRBD1. The sequences come from unsorted PBMCs, collected 0.5 years after starting antiretroviral therapy. In DNA, the CDR3 is TGTGCCAGCAGCTTAGGGGACAGTGACTTTTATGGCTACACCTTC. Amino acid sequence: CASSLGDSDFYGYTF.